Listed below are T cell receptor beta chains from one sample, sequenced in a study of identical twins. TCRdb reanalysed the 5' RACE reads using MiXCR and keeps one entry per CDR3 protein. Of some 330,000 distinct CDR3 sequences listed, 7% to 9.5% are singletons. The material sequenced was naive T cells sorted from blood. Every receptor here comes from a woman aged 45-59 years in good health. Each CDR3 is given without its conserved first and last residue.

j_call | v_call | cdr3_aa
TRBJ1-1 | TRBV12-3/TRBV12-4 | ASSLGSLRLNTEAF
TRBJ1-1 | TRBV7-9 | ASGHLALEAF
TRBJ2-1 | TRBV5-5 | ASMLGVGGGKYNEQF
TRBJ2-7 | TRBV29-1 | SVGYRGRYEQY
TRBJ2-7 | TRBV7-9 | ASSLPTVRLAGVQPYEQY
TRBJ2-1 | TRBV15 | ATSRGGQWGGNEQF
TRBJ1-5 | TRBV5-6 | ASSRGWEPQH
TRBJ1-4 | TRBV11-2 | ASSLPPDRGPIVKLF
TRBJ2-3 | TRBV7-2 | ASSFSLAGDTQY
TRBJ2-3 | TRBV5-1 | ASSLGDRISDTQY
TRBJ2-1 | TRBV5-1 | ASSPGLALSLYNEQF
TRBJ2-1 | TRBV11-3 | ASSPGTYEQF
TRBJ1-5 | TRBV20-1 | SASSQAGGWDSNQPQH
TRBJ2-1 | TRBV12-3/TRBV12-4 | ASSRRLGTSGYNEQF
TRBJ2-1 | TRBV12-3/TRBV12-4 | ASRLIAGRGDEQF
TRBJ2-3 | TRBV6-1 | ASSHLAGGEDTQY
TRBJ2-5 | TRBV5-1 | ASSLAGTGGQETQY
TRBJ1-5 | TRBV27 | ASSTTFRQGFIEPQH
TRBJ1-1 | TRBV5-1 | ASSLGTKGEAF
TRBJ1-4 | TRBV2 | ASRPPGLTTNEKLF
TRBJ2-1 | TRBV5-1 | ASSLGLTRINYNEQF
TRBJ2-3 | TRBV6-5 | ASSRSPDTQY
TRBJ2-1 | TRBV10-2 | ASRPIAGGPNNEQF
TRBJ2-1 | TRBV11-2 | ASSLGARGGQF
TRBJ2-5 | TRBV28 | ASRRSGGQETQY
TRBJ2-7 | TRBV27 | ASSTFRGPSYEQY
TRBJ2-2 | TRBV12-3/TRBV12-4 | ASRQAGGNTGELF
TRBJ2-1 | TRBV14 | ASSQVVKQF
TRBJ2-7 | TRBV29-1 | SVEGTSGSASLGEQY
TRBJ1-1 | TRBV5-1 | ASSLGQSGTEAF
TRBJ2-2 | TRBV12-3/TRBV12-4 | ASSSWGPPGTGGPGGRAGELF
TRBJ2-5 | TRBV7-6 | ASSLVSPDRGQETQY
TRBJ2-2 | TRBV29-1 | SWRDPNTGELF
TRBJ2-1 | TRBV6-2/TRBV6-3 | ASSSPHTWGLAGVEQF
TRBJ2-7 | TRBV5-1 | ASSLVFRGTYEQY
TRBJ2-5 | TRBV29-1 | SASWVTQY
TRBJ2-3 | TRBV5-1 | ASSLTLAGDMADTQY
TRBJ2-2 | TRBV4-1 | ASNGLGGRAFSTGELF
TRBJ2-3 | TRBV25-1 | ASASVTDTQY
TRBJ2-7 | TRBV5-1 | ASSPGQGLDEQY
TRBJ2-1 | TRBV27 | ASRPLAGGTLEQF
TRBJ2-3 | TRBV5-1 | ASKLAGGQDTQY
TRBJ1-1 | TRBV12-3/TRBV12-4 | ANRRGSTEAF
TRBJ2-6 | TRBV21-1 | ASSKETGSGANVLT
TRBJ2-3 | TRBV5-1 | ASGTSGTSTDTQY
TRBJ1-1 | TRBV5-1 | ASSFSGTSNTEAF
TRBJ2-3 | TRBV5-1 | ASSSGGLDADTQY
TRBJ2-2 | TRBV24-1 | ATSDRQTNTGELF
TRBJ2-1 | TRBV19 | ASSSGLGSPSYNEQF
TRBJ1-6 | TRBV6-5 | ASSYAGRLGNSPLH
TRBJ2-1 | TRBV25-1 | ASSEPRGEQF
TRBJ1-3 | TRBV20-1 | SARTSGNTIY
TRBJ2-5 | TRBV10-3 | AISAPQRTQY
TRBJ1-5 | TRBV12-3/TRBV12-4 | ASSLVGGQPQH